The text below deals with one T cell receptor beta chain. Its specificity is not known. The donors were healthy bone marrow donors. The CDR3 is 14 residues long. Germline V gives CDR1 SGHRS, CDR2 YFSETQ. Losses at the gene ends were 4 bases for V and 0 bases for J; bases not matched to a gene: 4. This entry comes from a study of cytomegalovirus exposure and HLA in healthy donors. Findings and limits, study-wide: Available immune exposure information covered CMV serostatus only. Highly shared sequence variants in one cluster were likely a sequencing artifact. A prior analysis recorded that most TCR beta V segments were productive about 90% or about 30% of the time.

With 60 Vbeta and 13 Jbeta primers, the PCR was carried out. The repertoire was sequenced with immunoSEQ multiplex PCR; TCRdb's copy has only in-frame clones and lacks some. The repertoire consists of about 150,000 clones, with 70% to 80% occurring once and the leading ten covering around 4.1%. Sequenced: PBMCs. The TCR comes from a woman in her 40s in good health and CMV-seronegative. The V call is TRBV5-1, the J call TRBJ2-7, with TRBD1 matching 7 bases. CDR3 residues: CASSPRTGSYEQYF. In DNA form, the CDR3 reads TGCGCCAGCAGCCCAAGGACAGGCTCCTACGAGCAGTACTTC.